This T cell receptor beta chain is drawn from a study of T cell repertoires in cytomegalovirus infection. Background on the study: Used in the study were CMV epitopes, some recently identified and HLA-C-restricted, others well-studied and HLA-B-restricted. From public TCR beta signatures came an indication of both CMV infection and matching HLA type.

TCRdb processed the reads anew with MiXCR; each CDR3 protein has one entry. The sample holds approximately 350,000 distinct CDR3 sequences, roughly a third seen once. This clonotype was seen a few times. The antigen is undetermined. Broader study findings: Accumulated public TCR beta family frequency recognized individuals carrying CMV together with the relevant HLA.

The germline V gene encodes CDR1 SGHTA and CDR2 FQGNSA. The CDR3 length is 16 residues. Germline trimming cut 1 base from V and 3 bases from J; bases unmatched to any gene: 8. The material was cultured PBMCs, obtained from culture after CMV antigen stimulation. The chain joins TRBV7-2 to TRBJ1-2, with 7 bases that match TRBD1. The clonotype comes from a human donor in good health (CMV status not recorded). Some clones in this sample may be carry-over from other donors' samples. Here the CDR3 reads CASSLGGQSYHYGYTF. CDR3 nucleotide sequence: TGTGCCAGCAGCTTAGGGGGACAGTCATACCACTATGGCTACACCTTC.